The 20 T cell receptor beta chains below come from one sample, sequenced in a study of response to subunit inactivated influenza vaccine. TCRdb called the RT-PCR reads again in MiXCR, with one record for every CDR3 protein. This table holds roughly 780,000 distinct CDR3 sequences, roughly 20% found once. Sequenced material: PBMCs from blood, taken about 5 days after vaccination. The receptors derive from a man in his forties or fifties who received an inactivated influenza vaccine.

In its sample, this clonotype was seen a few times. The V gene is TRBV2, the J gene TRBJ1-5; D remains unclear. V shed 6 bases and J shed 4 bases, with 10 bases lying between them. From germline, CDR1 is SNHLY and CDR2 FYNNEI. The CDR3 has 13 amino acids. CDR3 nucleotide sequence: TGTGCCAGCAGGGGAGGGCAGAATCAGCCCCAGCATTTT. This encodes CASRGGQNQPQHF.

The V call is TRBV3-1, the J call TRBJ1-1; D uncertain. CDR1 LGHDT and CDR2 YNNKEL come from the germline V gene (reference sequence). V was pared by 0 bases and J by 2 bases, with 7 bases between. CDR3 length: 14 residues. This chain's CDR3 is CASSQDWANTEAFF. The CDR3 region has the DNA TGTGCCAGCAGCCAAGATTGGGCAAACACTGAAGCTTTCTTT.

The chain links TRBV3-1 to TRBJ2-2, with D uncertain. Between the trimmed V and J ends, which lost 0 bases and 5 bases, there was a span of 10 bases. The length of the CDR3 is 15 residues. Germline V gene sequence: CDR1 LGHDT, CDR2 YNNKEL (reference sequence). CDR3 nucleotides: TGTGCCAGCAGCCAAGAGTCAGGTTCTACCGGGGAGCTGTTTTTT. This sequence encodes CASSQESGSTGELFF.

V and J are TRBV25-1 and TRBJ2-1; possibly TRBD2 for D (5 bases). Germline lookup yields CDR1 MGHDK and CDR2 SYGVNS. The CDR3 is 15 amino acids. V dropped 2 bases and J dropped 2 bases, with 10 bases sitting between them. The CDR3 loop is CASSEGSGTYNEQFF. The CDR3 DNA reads TGTGCCAGCAGTGAAGGGAGCGGAACCTACAATGAGCAGTTCTTC.

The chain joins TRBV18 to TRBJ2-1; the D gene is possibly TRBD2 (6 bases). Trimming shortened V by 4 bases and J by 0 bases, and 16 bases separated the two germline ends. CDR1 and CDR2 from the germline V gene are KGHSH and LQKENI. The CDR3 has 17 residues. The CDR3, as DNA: TGTGCCAGCTCACTCGGATATCCAGCGGGCTCCTACAATGAGCAGTTCTTC. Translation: CASSLGYPAGSYNEQFF.

In DNA, the CDR3 is TGTGCCAGCAGCCTATATAGCGGGAGTTCAGGGAATGAGCAGTTCTTC. This translates into CASSLYSGSSGNEQFF. This chain uses TRBV12-3 or TRBV12-4 with TRBJ2-1; 9 nucleotides line up with TRBD2. After removal of 6 bases from V and 7 bases from J, the junction contained 13 bases not matched to a gene. The CDR3 has 16 amino acids.

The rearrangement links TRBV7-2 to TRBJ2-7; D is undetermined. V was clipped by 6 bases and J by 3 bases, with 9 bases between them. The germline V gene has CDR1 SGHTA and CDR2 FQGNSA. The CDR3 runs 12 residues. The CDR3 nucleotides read TGTGCCAGCAGGGGCAGGAACTACGAGCAGTACTTC. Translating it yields CASRGRNYEQYF.

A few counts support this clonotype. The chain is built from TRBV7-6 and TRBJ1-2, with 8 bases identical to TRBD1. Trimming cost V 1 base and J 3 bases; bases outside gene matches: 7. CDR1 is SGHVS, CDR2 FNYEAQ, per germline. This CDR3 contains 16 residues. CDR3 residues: CASSLGIMGQDYGYTF. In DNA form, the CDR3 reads TGTGCCAGCAGCTTAGGAATCATGGGACAGGACTATGGCTACACCTTC.

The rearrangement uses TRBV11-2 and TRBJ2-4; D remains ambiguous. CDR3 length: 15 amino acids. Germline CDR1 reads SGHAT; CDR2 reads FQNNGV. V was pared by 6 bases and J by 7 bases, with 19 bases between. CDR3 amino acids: CASRSPGTATNIQYF. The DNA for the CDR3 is TGTGCCAGCAGATCCCCCGGTACAGCCACGAACATTCAGTACTTC.

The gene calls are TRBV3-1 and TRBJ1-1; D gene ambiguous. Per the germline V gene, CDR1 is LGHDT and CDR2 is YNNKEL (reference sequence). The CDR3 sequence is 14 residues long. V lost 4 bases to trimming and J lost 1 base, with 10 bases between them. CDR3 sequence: CASSRLAQNTEAFF. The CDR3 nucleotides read TGTGCCAGCAGCCGACTAGCCCAGAACACTGAAGCTTTCTTT.

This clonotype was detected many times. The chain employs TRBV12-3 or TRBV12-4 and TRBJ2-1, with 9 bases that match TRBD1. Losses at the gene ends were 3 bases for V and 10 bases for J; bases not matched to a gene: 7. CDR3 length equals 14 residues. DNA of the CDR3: TGTGCCAGCAGTTTGGGGGGACAGGGTTGGGAGCAGTTCTTC. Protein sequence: CASSLGGQGWEQFF.

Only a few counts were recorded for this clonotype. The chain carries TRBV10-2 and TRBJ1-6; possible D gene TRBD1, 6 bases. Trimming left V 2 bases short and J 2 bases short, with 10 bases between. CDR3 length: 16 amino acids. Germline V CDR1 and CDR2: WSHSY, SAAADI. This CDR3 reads CASSELGATYNSPLHF. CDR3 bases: TGCGCCAGCAGTGAGCTGGGGGCCACCTATAATTCACCCCTCCACTTT.

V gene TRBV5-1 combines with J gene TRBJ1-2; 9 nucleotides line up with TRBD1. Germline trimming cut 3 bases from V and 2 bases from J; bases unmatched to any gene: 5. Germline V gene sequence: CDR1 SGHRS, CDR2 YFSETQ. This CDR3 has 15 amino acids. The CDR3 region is CASSSGQGGNYGYTF. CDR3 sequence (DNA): TGCGCCAGCAGCTCGGGACAGGGAGGAAACTATGGCTACACCTTC.

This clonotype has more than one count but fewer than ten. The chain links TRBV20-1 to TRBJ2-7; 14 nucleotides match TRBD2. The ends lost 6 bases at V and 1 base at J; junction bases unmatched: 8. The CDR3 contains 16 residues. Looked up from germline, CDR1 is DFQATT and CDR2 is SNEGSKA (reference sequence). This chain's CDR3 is CSAKSGTSGRSYEQYF. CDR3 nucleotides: TGCAGTGCCAAAAGCGGGACTAGCGGGAGATCCTACGAGCAGTACTTC.

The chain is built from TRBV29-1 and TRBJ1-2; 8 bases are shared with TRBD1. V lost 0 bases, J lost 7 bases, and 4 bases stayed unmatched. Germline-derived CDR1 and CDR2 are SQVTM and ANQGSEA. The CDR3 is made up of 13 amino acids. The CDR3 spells CSVEDRGLSGYTF. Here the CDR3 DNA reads TGCAGCGTTGAAGACAGGGGGCTTAGTGGCTACACCTTC.

CDR3 DNA: TGTGCCAGCAGCCAATTAGGCGGGACAGGGAACACCGGGGAGCTGTTTTTT. Translating it yields CASSQLGGTGNTGELFF. This chain uses TRBV3-1 with TRBJ2-2; 8 bases are a match to TRBD1. Trimming cost V 2 bases and J 1 base; bases outside gene matches: 6. Germline CDR1 LGHDT, CDR2 YNNKEL (reference sequence). This CDR3 region has 17 residues.

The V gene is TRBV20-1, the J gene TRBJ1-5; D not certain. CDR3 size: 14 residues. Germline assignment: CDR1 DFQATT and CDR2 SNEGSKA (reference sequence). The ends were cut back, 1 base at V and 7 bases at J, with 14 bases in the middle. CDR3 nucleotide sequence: TGCAGTGCTAGAGTGGGAGGTCCTCGACAGCCCCAGCATTTT. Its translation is CSARVGGPRQPQHF.

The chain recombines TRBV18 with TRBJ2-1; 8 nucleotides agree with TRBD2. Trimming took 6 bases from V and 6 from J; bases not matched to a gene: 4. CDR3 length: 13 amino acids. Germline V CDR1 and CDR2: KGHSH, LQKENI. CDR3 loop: CASSAGTSNEQFF. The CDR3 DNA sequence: TGTGCCAGCTCGGCCGGGACTAGCAATGAGCAGTTCTTC.

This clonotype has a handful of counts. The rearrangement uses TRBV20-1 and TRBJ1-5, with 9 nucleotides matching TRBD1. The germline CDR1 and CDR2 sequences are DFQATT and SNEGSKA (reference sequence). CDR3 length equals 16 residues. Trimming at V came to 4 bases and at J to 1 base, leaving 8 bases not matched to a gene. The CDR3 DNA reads TGCAGTGCTACCCCTACAGGGGGCAGGAGCAATCAGCCCCAGCATTTT. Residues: CSATPTGGRSNQPQHF.

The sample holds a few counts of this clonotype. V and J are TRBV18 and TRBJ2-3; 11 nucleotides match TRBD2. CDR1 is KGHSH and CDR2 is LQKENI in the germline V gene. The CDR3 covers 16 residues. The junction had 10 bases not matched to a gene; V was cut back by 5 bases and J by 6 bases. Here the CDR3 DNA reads TGTGCCAGCTCATCGAGACTAGCGGGAAAGGGGGATACGCAGTATTTT. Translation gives CASSSRLAGKGDTQYF.